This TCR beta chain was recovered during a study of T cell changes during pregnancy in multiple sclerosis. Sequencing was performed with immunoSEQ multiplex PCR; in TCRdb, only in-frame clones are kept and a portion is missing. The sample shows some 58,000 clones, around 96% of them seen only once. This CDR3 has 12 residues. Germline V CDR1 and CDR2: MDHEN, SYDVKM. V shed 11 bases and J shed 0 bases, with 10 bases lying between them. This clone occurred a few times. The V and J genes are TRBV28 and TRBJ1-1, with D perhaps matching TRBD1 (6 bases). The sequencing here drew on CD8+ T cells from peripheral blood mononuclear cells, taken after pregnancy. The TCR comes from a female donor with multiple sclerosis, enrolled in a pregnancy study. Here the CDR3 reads CAVQGMNTEAFF. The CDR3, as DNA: TGTGCCGTACAGGGAATGAACACTGAAGCTTTCTTT.